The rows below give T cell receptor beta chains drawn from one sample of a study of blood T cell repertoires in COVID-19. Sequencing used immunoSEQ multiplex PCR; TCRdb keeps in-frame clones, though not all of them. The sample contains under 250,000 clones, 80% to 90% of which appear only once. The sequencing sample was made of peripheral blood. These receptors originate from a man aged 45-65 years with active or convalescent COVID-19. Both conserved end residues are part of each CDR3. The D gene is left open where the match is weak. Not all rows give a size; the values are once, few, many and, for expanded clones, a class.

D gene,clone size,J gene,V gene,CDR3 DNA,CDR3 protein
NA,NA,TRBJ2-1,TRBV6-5,TGTGCCAGCAGTTACTCGGCAGGGGCGAACAATGAGCAGTTCTTC,CASSYSAGANNEQFF
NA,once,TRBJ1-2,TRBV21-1,TGTGCCATCGGGGGACAGGGGCCGCATGGCTACACCTTC,CAIGGQGPHGYTF
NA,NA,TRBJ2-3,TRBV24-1,TGTGCCACCAGTGATCCCAGCGGCAGTGGGGATACGCAGTATTTT,CATSDPSGSGDTQYF
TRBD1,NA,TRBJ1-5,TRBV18,TGTGCCAGCTCACCGACAGGGATCGACGGGCAGCCCCAGCATTTT,CASSPTGIDGQPQHF
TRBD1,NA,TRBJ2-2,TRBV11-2,TGTGCCAGCAGCACGGGACAGGGAAGCGTTCGGACCGGGGAGCTGTTTTTT,CASSTGQGSVRTGELFF
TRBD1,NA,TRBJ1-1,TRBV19,TGTGCCAGTAGTATAGTTCAGGGGGCGGGAACTGAAGCTTTCTTT,CASSIVQGAGTEAFF
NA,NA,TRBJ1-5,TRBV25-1,TGTGCCAGCACCGGGGGCAATCAGCCCCAGCATTTT,CASTGGNQPQHF
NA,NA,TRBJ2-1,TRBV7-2,TGTGCCAGCAGCTTAAGGGTGGGAGCCCCCTACAATGAGCAGTTCTTC,CASSLRVGAPYNEQFF
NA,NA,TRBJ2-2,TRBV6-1,TGTGCCACCGGTTCGAACACCGGGGAGCTGTTTTTT,CATGSNTGELFF
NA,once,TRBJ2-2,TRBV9,TGTGCCAGCAGCGTAACCTCGGTAATAACCGGGGAGCTGTTTTTT,CASSVTSVITGELFF
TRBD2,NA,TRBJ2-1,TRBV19,TGTGCCAGTAGGCGAACTAGCGGGGCTTTCAATGAGCAGTTCTTC,CASRRTSGAFNEQFF
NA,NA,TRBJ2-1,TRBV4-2,TGTGCCAGCAGCCATTCGAAGGGCGGGGCCTACAATGAGCAGTTCTTC,CASSHSKGGAYNEQFF
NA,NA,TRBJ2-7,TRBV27,TGTGCCAGCAGCGCGGGGAGCTCCTACGAGCAGTACTTC,CASSAGSSYEQYF
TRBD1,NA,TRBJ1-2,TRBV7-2,TGTGCCAGCAGCAGACAGGGAGACTATGGCTACACCTTC,CASSRQGDYGYTF
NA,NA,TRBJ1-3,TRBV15,TGTGCCACCAGCAGAGAAGGCAGGGTTAGCAACACCATATATTTT,CATSREGRVSNTIYF
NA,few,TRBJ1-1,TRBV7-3,TGTGCCAGCAGCTTAGATACAGGAGGGTGGACTGAAGCTTTCTTT,CASSLDTGGWTEAFF
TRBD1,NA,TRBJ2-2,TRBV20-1,TGCAGTGCTAATGACAGGGGGCAAGTTTCCGGGGAGCTGTTTTTT,CSANDRGQVSGELFF
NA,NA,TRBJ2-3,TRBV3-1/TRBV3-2,TGTGCCAGCAGCCAAGGGCAGACACCCGGGGCAGATACGCAGTATTTT,CASSQGQTPGADTQYF
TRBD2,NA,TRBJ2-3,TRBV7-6,TGTGCCAGCAGCTTGGGACTAGCGGGAGGTCCAGATACGCAGTATTTT,CASSLGLAGGPDTQYF
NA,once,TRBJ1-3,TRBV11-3,TGTGCCAGCAGCTCCGGAGCTAGCTCTGGAAACACCATATATTTT,CASSSGASSGNTIYF
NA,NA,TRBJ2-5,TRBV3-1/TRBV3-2,TGTGCCAGCAGCCCGTGGGGGGTGACCCAAGAGACCCAGTACTTC,CASSPWGVTQETQYF
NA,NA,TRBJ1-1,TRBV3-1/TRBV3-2,TGTGCCAGCAGCCAAGCGGTCAGGAGGGACACTGAAGCTTTCTTT,CASSQAVRRDTEAFF
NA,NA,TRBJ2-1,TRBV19,TGTGCCAGTAGTTCCCTTAGCGGCTACAATGAGCAGTTCTTC,CASSSLSGYNEQFF
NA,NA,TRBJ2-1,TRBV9,TGTGCCAGCAGCCACCGGGGGCTAGCGGAGTACAATGAGCAGTTCTTC,CASSHRGLAEYNEQFF
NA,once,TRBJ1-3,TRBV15,TGTGCCACCAGCAGATTACAGGTACCCTACTCTGGAAACACCATATATTTT,CATSRLQVPYSGNTIYF
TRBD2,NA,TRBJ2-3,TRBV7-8,TGTGCCAGCAGCCCCCGACTAGCGGGATTCACAGATACGCAGTATTTT,CASSPRLAGFTDTQYF
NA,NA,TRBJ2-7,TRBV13,TGTGCCAGCAGCTTAGGCAGGGTGTACGAGCAGTACTTC,CASSLGRVYEQYF
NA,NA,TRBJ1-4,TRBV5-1,TGCGCCAGCAGCTTGAACGGGGGAGGTGAAAAACTGTTTTTT,CASSLNGGGEKLFF
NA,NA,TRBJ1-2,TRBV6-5,TGTGCCAGCAGTTACGATCCGGAGGCCTATGGCTACACCTTC,CASSYDPEAYGYTF
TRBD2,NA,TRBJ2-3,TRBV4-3,TGCGCCAGCAGCCAAGAGGCCGTAGGCGGGGAGGGAAGCACAGATACGCAGTATTTT,CASSQEAVGGEGSTDTQYF
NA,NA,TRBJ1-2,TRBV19,TGTGCCAGTAGTAGGGACTCCGGTAACTATGGCTACACCTTC,CASSRDSGNYGYTF
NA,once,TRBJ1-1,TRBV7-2,TGTGCCAGCAGCTGGGCCGGTAACACTGAAGCTTTCTTT,CASSWAGNTEAFF
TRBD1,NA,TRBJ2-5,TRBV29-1,TGCAGCGTTGAAGACAGGGGGCAGGGGACCCAGTACTTC,CSVEDRGQGTQYF
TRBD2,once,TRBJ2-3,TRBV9,TGTGCCAGCAGCGTAGGCGGGGGGAAGGGTTTGATGGATACGCAGTATTTT,CASSVGGGKGLMDTQYF
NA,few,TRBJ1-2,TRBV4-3,TGCGCCAGCAGCCAAGTAACCGACTCTTCCTATGGCTACACCTTC,CASSQVTDSSYGYTF
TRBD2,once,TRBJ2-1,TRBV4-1,TGCGCCAGCAGCCACAGGATTAGCGGGGAGAACTACAATGAGCAGTTCTTC,CASSHRISGENYNEQFF
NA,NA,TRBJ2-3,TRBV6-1,TGTGCCAGCAGTGAAAACGTGGCTAGCACAGATACGCAGTATTTT,CASSENVASTDTQYF
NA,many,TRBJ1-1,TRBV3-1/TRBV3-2,TGTGCCAGCAGCCAGCGAGGACTTGAAGCTTTCTTT,CASSQRGLEAFF
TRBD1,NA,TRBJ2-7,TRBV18,TGTGCCAGCTCCCTCCGAGACAGGGCCGAGCAGTACTTC,CASSLRDRAEQYF
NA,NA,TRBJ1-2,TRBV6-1,TGTGCCAGCAGTGAAGCGGAGGCGTACTATGGCTACACCTTC,CASSEAEAYYGYTF
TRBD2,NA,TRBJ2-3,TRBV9,TGTGCCAGCAGCGCTAGCGGCCAAACAGATACGCAGTATTTT,CASSASGQTDTQYF
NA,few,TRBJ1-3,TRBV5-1,TGCGCCAGCAGCTTGGCAGGGGCTGGAAACACCATATATTTT,CASSLAGAGNTIYF
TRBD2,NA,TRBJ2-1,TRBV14,TGTGCCAGCAGCCAAGGTTTCTGGACTAGCGGGACCGACAATGAGCAGTTCTTC,CASSQGFWTSGTDNEQFF
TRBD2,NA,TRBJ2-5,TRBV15,TGTGCCACCAGCGCAGGGACTAGCGGGTGGGAGACCCAGTACTTC,CATSAGTSGWETQYF
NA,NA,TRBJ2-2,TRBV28,TGTGCCAGCAGTTTTCGGGCAGGGGCCACCGGGGAGCTGTTTTTT,CASSFRAGATGELFF
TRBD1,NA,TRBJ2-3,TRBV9,TGTGCCAGCAGCGTAGAGGGAAACAGGGGTTCGTTTTCAGATACGCAGTATTTT,CASSVEGNRGSFSDTQYF
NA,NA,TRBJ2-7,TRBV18,TGTGCCAGCTCCCTCTTTCAGGCTCCTCAGGGCGAGCAGTACTTC,CASSLFQAPQGEQYF
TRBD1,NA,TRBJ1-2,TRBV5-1,TGCGCCAGCAGCTTCTCCACAGGGGGTTATGGCTACACCTTC,CASSFSTGGYGYTF
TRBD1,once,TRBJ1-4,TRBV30,TGTGCCTGGAGTGTAGTAGGCAGGGGGCGCGGAAAACTGTTTTTT,CAWSVVGRGRGKLFF
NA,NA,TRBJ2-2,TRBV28,TGTGCCAGCACCCCTAGAGTGACCGGGGAGCTGTTTTTT,CASTPRVTGELFF
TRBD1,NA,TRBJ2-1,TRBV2,TGTGCCAGCAGACCCACAGGGGCTAACAATGAGCAGTTCTTC,CASRPTGANNEQFF
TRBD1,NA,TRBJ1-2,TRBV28,TGTGCCAGCAGCGGAGGGGACAGGGGAATCTTTGGCTACACCTTC,CASSGGDRGIFGYTF